These 26 T cell receptor beta chains came from one sample sequenced in a study of blood T cell repertoires in COVID-19. Method: immunoSEQ multiplex PCR; TCRdb's copy keeps in-frame clones and lacks some. The data contain around 290,000 clones, 70% to 90% of them singletons. The sequenced sample consisted of peripheral blood. The receptors originated from a woman between 50 and 59 years old who had recovered from COVID-19.

The rearrangement links TRBV7-2 to TRBJ1-4; 8 bases align to TRBD1. The germline CDR1 and CDR2 sequences are SGHTA and FQGNSA. V lost 4 bases to trimming and J lost 8 bases; unmatched junction nucleotides: 9. The CDR3 spans 15 residues. The CDR3 nucleotides are TGTGCCAGCAGCTCACAACAGGGGGGTTGGGAAAAACTGTTTTTT. Residues: CASSSQQGGWEKLFF. The complete variable domain, with remaining parts taken from reference TRBV7-2 and TRBJ1-4, reads GAGVSQSPSNKVTEKGKDVELRCDPISGHTALYWYRQSLGQGLEFLIYFQGNSAPDKSGLPSDRFSAERTGGSVSTLTIQRTQQEDSAVYLCASSSQQGGWEKLFFGSGTQLSVL.

The chain couples TRBV28 to TRBJ2-1; D gene uncertain. Trimming left V 5 bases short and J 9 bases short, with 8 bases between. From germline, CDR1 is MDHEN and CDR2 SYDVKM. The CDR3 extends over 11 amino acids. The CDR3 loop is CASSTRTEQFF. CDR3 sequence (DNA): TGTGCCAGCAGTACCAGAACTGAGCAGTTCTTC. Full variable domain (remainder filled in from reference TRBV28 and TRBJ2-1): DVKVTQSSRYLVKRTGEKVFLECVQDMDHENMFWYRQDPGLGLRLIYFSYDVKMKEKGDIPEGYSVSREKKERFSLILESASTNQTSMYLCASSTRTEQFFGPGTRLTVL.

V is TRBV7-9 and J is TRBJ1-1, with D maybe TRBD1 (5 bases). Germline loops: CDR1 SEHNR, CDR2 FQNEAQ (reference sequence). The CDR3 is 15 residues long. V lost 7 bases, J lost 0 bases, and 15 bases lay in between. The CDR3 DNA reads TGTGCCAGCACCCCCCAGGGAGGGATGAACACTGAAGCTTTCTTT. It specifies CASTPQGGMNTEAFF.

In this sample, this clone turned up once. The V and J genes are TRBV5-4 and TRBJ2-3; tentative D call: TRBD2 (6 bases). There are 15 residues in the CDR3. V gave up 0 bases and J gave up 1 base, with 9 bases separating them. CDR1 is SGHNT and CDR2 is YYREEE in the germline V gene (reference sequence). CDR3 region: CASSLGSGGTDTQYF. CDR3 nucleotide sequence: TGTGCCAGCAGCTTGGGATCGGGGGGCACAGATACGCAGTATTTT.

This sequence joins TRBV10-1 and TRBJ2-1; D might be TRBD2 (5 bases). The CDR3 has 13 residues. Germline assignment: CDR1 WNHNN and CDR2 SYGVQD (reference sequence). Trimming removed 3 bases at V and 4 bases at J, with 7 bases between. DNA of the CDR3: TGCGCCAGCAGTGAAAGGAGGTACAATGAGCAGTTCTTC. This translates into CASSERRYNEQFF.

The chain joins TRBV7-2 to TRBJ2-7; 9 nucleotides line up with TRBD2. CDR1 and CDR2 from the germline V gene are SGHTA and FQGNSA. CDR3 length: 15 residues. The ends lost 3 bases at V and 6 bases at J; junction bases unmatched: 9. The CDR3 loop is CASSFAGGVHGEQYF. The CDR3 nucleotides read TGTGCCAGCAGCTTCGCGGGAGGGGTCCATGGCGAGCAGTACTTC.

The chain couples TRBV28 to TRBJ1-3; possible D gene TRBD1, 6 bases. The CDR3 length is 16 residues. V was trimmed by 6 bases and J by 1 base, leaving 16 bases between them. CDR1 and CDR2 (germline): MDHEN, SYDVKM. DNA of the CDR3: TGTGCCAGCAGAAAGGCCGGGGGGGCTTCTGGAAACACCATATATTTT. Protein sequence: CASRKAGGASGNTIYF.

The chain recombines TRBV6-2 or TRBV6-3 with TRBJ2-2; D might be TRBD1 (6 bases). V was pared by 5 bases and J by 3 bases, with 10 bases between. From germline, CDR1 is MNHEY and CDR2 SVGEGT. The CDR3 has 14 amino acids. The CDR3 DNA reads TGTGCCAGCAGTCAACAGGGTGACACCGGGGAGCTGTTTTTT. Amino acid sequence: CASSQQGDTGELFF.

In nucleotides, the CDR3 is TGTGCCAGCTCACCGCCGGGACAGGGGCCTCAGCCCCAGCATTTT. Protein: CASSPPGQGPQPQHF. The gene calls are TRBV18 and TRBJ1-5; 10 nucleotides align to TRBD1. CDR1 and CDR2 from the germline V gene are KGHSH and LQKENI. The V segment lost 3 bases and the J segment 6 bases; nucleotides outside the gene matches: 5. The CDR3 loop spans 15 amino acids.

V is TRBV19 and J is TRBJ1-4; 7 nucleotides align to TRBD1. The CDR3 totals 13 residues. The germline V gene has CDR1 LNHDA and CDR2 SQIVND (reference sequence). With 10 bases clipped from V and 4 bases from J, the junction kept 6 bases outside the gene matches. The CDR3 DNA is TGTGCCACCACGAGGGGGCTTAATGAAAAACTGTTTTTT. Translating it yields CATTRGLNEKLFF.

The chain joins TRBV3-1 (or the pseudogene TRBV3-2) to TRBJ2-1, with TRBD2 matching over 14 bases. The V gene's germline CDR1 is LGHDT and CDR2 YNNKEL (reference sequence). The CDR3 is 17 amino acids. After removal of 4 bases from V and 6 bases from J, the junction contained 8 bases not matched to a gene. The CDR3 here is CASSPRTSGRRSNEQFF. CDR3 coding DNA: TGTGCCAGCAGCCCTAGGACTAGCGGGAGGCGCTCCAATGAGCAGTTCTTC.

The rearrangement links TRBV6-6 to TRBJ1-1, with unresolved D. The CDR3 totals 14 residues. Germline CDR1 MNHNY, CDR2 SVGAGI (reference sequence). V shed 6 bases and J shed 0 bases, with 11 bases lying between them. This chain's CDR3 is CASRLGRVNTEAFF. The CDR3 DNA follows: TGTGCCAGCAGGTTAGGGAGAGTGAACACTGAAGCTTTCTTT.

The chain recombines TRBV3-1 (or the pseudogene TRBV3-2) with TRBJ2-7; TRBD1 agrees at 12 bases. The CDR3 sequence is 14 residues long. V shed 4 bases and J 4 bases; nucleotides not matched to a gene: 2. Germline-derived CDR1 and CDR2 are LGHDT and YNNKEL (reference sequence). The CDR3 loop is CASSRGQGAYEQYF. CDR3 nucleotides: TGTGCCAGCAGCCGGGGACAGGGGGCGTACGAGCAGTACTTC.

The chain's CDR3 is CASSVQLRGNIQYF. CDR3 DNA sequence: TGTGCCAGCAGCGTCCAGTTAAGGGGTAACATTCAGTACTTC. The chain couples TRBV9 to TRBJ2-4, with D possibly TRBD1 on 5 matching bases. The germline gives CDR1 SGDLS, CDR2 YYNGEE. Trimming took 2 bases from V and 7 from J, leaving 13 bases between them. The CDR3 is made up of 14 amino acids.

This chain links TRBV4-2 with TRBJ1-1; D perhaps matches TRBD1 (5 bases). V shed 0 bases and J shed 6 bases, with 11 bases lying between them. The length of the CDR3 is 14 residues. Looked up from germline, CDR1 is LGHNA and CDR2 is YNFKEQ. The CDR3 DNA follows: TGTGCCAGCAGCCAAGAAGGGACGGGGGCTGAAGCTTTCTTT. This sequence encodes CASSQEGTGAEAFF.

V usage is TRBV7-2 and J usage is TRBJ1-1, with D maybe TRBD1 (6 bases). V shed 1 base and J shed 0 bases, with 12 bases lying between them. Germline V lookup: CDR1 SGHTA, CDR2 FQGNSA. The CDR3 runs to 16 residues. The CDR3 DNA reads TGTGCCAGCAGCTTAGATAGTCAGGGGTTGAACACTGAAGCTTTCTTT. This gives the protein CASSLDSQGLNTEAFF.

The rearrangement joins TRBV19 to TRBJ1-4, with 7 bases lining up with TRBD1. Trimming at V came to 7 bases and at J to 4 bases, leaving 3 bases not matched to a gene. CDR1 is LNHDA, CDR2 SQIVND, per germline (reference sequence). This CDR3 has 13 residues. The CDR3 loop reads CASTGTVNEKLFF. For the CDR3, the DNA is TGTGCCAGTACCGGGACAGTTAATGAAAAACTGTTTTTT.

V gene TRBV19 combines with J gene TRBJ2-5; a weak D match, TRBD1 (5 bases). The CDR3 spans 12 residues. Germline-derived CDR1 and CDR2 are LNHDA and SQIVND (reference sequence). CDR3 in DNA: TGTGCAACCCAGGGTGTCGGAGAGACCCAGTACTTC. Residues: CATQGVGETQYF.

The chain is built from TRBV7-3 and TRBJ2-1; 9 bases map to TRBD2. With V trimmed by 5 bases and J by 4 bases, 9 bases remained unmatched. CDR3 length equals 16 residues. Germline assignment: CDR1 SGHTA and CDR2 FQGTGA. This CDR3 is CASSPLAGAAYNEQFF. CDR3 DNA sequence: TGTGCCAGCAGCCCGTTAGCGGGAGCGGCTTACAATGAGCAGTTCTTC.

The rearrangement links TRBV5-4 to TRBJ1-5; the D gene is possibly TRBD1 (6 bases). This CDR3 has 13 residues. Trimming shortened V by 0 bases and J by 8 bases, and 9 bases separated the two germline ends. The germline V gene has CDR1 SGHNT and CDR2 YYREEE (reference sequence). Here the CDR3 reads CASSLEGGKPQHF. In DNA, the CDR3 is TGTGCCAGCAGCTTGGAAGGGGGAAAGCCCCAGCATTTT.

The gene calls are TRBV5-6 and TRBJ2-1; TRBD2 agrees at 8 bases. After removal of 5 bases from V and 0 bases from J, the junction contained 1 base not matched to a gene. The germline CDR1 and CDR2 sequences are SGHDT and YYEEEE. The CDR3 totals 14 residues. CDR3 region: CASRSGSSYNEQFF. The DNA of the CDR3 is TGTGCCAGCAGGAGCGGGAGCTCCTACAATGAGCAGTTCTTC.

The V and J genes are TRBV3-1 (or the pseudogene TRBV3-2) and TRBJ2-2, with 7 bases that match TRBD1. J gave up 8 bases and V 2 bases, and 5 bases lay outside the gene matches. The CDR3 totals 14 residues. The germline CDR1 and CDR2 sequences are LGHDT and YNNKEL (reference sequence). DNA of the CDR3: TGTGCCAGCAGCCAAAGAGGGGGCACGGGGGAGCTGTTTTTT. This encodes CASSQRGGTGELFF.

The chain is built from TRBV5-6 and TRBJ2-3, with 8 bases identical to TRBD1. The germline gives CDR1 SGHDT, CDR2 YYEEEE. The CDR3 length is 17 residues. V dropped 0 bases and J dropped 0; count of bases not matched to a gene: 6. CDR3 protein: CASSLVARGLSTDTQYF. DNA for the CDR3: TGTGCCAGCAGCTTGGTCGCCAGGGGGCTAAGCACAGATACGCAGTATTTT. The variable domain in full, with the rest retrieved from reference TRBV5-6 and TRBJ2-3, is DAGVTQSPTHLIKTRGQQVTLRCSPKSGHDTVSWYQQALGQGPQFIFQYYEEEERQRGNFPDRFSGHQFPNYSSELNVNALLLGDSALYLCASSLVARGLSTDTQYFGPGTRLTVL.

The chain has TRBV6-2 or TRBV6-3 and TRBJ1-5; D gene ambiguous. CDR3 size: 15 residues. V lost 7 bases, J lost 7 bases, and 20 bases lay in between. Germline CDR1 reads MNHEY; CDR2 reads SVGEGT. The CDR3 loop is CASTPSPPRRQPQHF. DNA of the CDR3: TGTGCCAGCACCCCTTCTCCCCCGAGGAGGCAGCCCCAGCATTTT.

This chain connects TRBV30 to TRBJ2-1, with TRBD2 matching 7 bases. The V and J ends lost 5 bases and 15 bases, in that order; junction bases with no gene match: 7. Germline loops: CDR1 GTSNPN, CDR2 SVGIG (reference sequence). This CDR3 is built from 10 residues. CDR3: CAWGGRARFF. CDR3 in DNA: TGTGCCTGGGGGGGGAGGGCACGGTTCTTC.

The chain uses TRBV6-2 or TRBV6-3 and TRBJ1-1, with a tentative D call TRBD1 (6 bases). The CDR3 consists of 15 residues. Germline V gene data show CDR1 as MNHEY and CDR2 as SVGEGT. The V gene lost 4 bases and the J gene lost 2 bases, with 14 bases spanning the gap. This CDR3 is CASSSSTGANTEAFF. CDR3 DNA: TGTGCCAGCAGTTCCTCGACAGGAGCCAACACTGAAGCTTTCTTT.